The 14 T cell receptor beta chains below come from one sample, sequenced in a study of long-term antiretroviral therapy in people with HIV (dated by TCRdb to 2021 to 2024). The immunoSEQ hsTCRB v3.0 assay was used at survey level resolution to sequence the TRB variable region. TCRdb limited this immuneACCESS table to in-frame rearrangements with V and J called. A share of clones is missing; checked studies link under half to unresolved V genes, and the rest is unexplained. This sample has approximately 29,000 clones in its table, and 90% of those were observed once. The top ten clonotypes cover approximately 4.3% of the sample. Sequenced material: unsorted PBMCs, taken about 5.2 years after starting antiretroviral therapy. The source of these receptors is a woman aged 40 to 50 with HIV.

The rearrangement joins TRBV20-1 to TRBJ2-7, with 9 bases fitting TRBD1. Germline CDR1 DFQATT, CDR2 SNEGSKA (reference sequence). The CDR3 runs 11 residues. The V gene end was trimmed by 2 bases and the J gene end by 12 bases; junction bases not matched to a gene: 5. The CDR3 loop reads CSARLTGGLYF. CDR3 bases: TGCAGTGCTAGATTAACAGGGGGCTTGTACTTC.

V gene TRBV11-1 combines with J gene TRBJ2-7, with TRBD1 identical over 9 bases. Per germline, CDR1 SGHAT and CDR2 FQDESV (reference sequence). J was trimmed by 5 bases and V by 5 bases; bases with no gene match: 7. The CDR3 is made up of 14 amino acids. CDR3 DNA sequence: TGTGCCAGCAGCCAACGGGACAGGGACCACGAGCAGTACTTC. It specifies CASSQRDRDHEQYF.

The CDR3 bases are TGCGCCAGCAGACAACCCCGACTAGCGGGTAACACCGGGGAGCTGTTTTTT. Its translation is CASRQPRLAGNTGELFF. The chain is built from TRBV5-1 and TRBJ2-2, with 10 nucleotides matching TRBD2. The CDR3 length is 17 residues. J was trimmed by 2 bases and V by 5 bases; bases with no gene match: 9. Germline CDR1 reads SGHRS; CDR2 reads YFSETQ.

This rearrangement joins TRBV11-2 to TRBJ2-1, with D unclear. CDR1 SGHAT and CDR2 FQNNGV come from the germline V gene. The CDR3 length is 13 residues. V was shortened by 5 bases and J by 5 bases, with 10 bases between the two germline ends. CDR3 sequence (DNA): TGTGCCAGCAGCCCTTCCGATCACAATGAGCAGTTCTTC. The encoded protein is CASSPSDHNEQFF. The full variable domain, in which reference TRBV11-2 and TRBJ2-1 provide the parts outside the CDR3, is EAGVAQSPRYKIIEKRQSVAFWCNPISGHATLYWYQQILGQGPKLLIQFQNNGVVDDSQLPKDRFSAERLKGVDSTLKIQPAKLEDSAVYLCASSPSDHNEQFFGPGTRLTVL.

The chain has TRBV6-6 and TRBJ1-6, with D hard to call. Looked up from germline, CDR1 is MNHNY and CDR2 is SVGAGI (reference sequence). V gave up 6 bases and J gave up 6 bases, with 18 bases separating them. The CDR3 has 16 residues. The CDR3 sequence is CASRTTSGHVNSPLHF. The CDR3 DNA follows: TGTGCCAGCAGGACCACGTCGGGTCACGTTAATTCACCCCTCCACTTT.

The CDR3: CASSSEGVQENSYEQYF. As DNA, the CDR3 is TGTGCCAGCAGCTCTGAGGGGGTTCAGGAAAACTCCTACGAGCAGTACTTC. The chain combines TRBV7-2 with TRBJ2-7, with TRBD1 as a possible D gene (6 bases). The CDR3 runs to 17 residues. The V gene lost 4 bases and the J gene lost 0 bases, with 19 bases spanning the gap. The germline V gene has CDR1 SGHTA and CDR2 FQGNSA.

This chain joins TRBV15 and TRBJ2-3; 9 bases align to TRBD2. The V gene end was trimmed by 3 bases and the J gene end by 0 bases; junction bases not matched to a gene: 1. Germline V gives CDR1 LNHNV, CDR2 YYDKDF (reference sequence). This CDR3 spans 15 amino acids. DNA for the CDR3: TGTGCCACCAGCAGGGGGACTAGCAGCACAGATACGCAGTATTTT. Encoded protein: CATSRGTSSTDTQYF.

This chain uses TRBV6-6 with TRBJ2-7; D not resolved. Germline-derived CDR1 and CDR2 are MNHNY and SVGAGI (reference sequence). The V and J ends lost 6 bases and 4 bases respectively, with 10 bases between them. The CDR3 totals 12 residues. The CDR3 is CASRSQRYEQYF. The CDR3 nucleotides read TGTGCCAGCAGATCCCAGCGATACGAGCAGTACTTC.

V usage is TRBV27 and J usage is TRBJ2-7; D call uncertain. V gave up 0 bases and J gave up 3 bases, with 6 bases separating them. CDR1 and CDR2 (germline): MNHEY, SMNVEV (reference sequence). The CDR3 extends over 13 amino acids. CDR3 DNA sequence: TGTGCCAGCAGTTTATCAGGGTACTACGAGCAGTACTTC. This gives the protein CASSLSGYYEQYF.

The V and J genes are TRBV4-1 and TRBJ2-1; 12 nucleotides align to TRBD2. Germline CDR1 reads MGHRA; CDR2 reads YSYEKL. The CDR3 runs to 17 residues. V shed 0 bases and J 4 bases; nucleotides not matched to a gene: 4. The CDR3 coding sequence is TGCGCCAGCAGCCAAGATGGACTAGCGGGAACATACAATGAGCAGTTCTTC. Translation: CASSQDGLAGTYNEQFF.

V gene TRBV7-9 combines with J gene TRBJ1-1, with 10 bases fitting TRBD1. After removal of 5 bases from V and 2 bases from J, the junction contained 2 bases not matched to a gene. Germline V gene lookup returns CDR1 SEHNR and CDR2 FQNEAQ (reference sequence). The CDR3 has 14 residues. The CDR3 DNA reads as TGTGCCAGCAGCGGGACAGGGGTCAACACTGAAGCTTTCTTT. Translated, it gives CASSGTGVNTEAFF.

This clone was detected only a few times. CDR3 nucleotide sequence: TGTGCCAGCAGTTACTCAGCAGGGGACTATGGCTACACCTTC. Translated, it gives CASSYSAGDYGYTF. The V call is TRBV6-6, the J call TRBJ1-2; possible D gene TRBD1, 6 bases. The CDR3 has 14 residues. Germline V gene lookup returns CDR1 MNHNY and CDR2 SVGAGI (reference sequence). Trimming stripped 0 bases from V and 3 bases from J, with 8 bases between.

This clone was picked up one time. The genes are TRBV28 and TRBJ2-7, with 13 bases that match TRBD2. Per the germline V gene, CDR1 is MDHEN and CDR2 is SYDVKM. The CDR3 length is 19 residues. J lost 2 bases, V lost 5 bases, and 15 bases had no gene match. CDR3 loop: CASSGGATSGRWWAYEQYF. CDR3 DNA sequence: TGTGCCAGCAGTGGAGGAGCGACTAGCGGGAGGTGGTGGGCCTACGAGCAGTACTTC.

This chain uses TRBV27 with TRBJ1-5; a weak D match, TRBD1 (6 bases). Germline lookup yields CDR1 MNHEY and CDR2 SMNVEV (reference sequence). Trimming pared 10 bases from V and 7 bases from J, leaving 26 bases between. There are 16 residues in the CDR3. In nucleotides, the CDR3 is TGTGCCACCCGTAGAGAGGGCGGGGGCCTGGGGCAGCCCCAGCATTTT. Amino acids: CATRREGGGLGQPQHF.